These T cell receptor beta chains were read from a single sample in a study of blood T cell repertoires in COVID-19. Using immunoSEQ multiplex PCR, the repertoire was profiled, and TCRdb retains in-frame clones only, with some absent. The sample carries approximately 220,000 clones, 85% recorded once. The sample taken for sequencing was PBMCs or T cells enriched from blood (not recorded which). The receptors stem from a man aged 35 to 55 who had recovered from COVID-19. The CDR3 runs from the conserved cysteine through the conserved F or W. The D gene is left open where the match is weak. The size of a clone is reported for some rows only, either as once, few or many, or as a class for expanded clones.

-	TRBJ2-7	-	TRBV2	CASTGSTPQYF	TGTGCCAGCACCGGGAGTACTCCGCAGTACTTC
-	TRBJ2-1	-	TRBV7-3	CASSLNGGALSEQFF	TGTGCCAGCAGCTTAAATGGGGGGGCCCTCAGTGAGCAGTTCTTC
-	TRBJ2-1	-	TRBV29-1	CSVEPLQASSYNEQFF	TGCAGCGTGGAACCCCTACAAGCTAGCTCCTACAATGAGCAGTTCTTC
-	TRBJ1-5	-	TRBV10-3	CAISESSGNQPQHF	TGTGCCATCAGTGAGTCTTCGGGGAATCAGCCCCAGCATTTT
-	TRBJ1-1	-	TRBV18	CASSQQGRGNTEAFF	TGTGCCAGCTCACAACAGGGTAGGGGGAACACTGAAGCTTTCTTT
many	TRBJ2-3	-	TRBV6-4	CASSGRATDTQYF	TGTGCCAGCAGTGGGAGGGCCACAGATACGCAGTATTTT
-	TRBJ2-5	TRBD2	TRBV5-1	CASSPGTSGRPNSLQETQYF	TGCGCCAGCAGCCCTGGGACTAGCGGGAGGCCAAACTCACTTCAAGAGACCCAGTACTTC
once	TRBJ2-3	-	TRBV5-1	CASSLEGDSTDTQYF	TGCGCCAGCAGCTTGGAGGGGGATAGCACAGATACGCAGTATTTT
-	TRBJ2-7	TRBD2	TRBV4-1	CASRKLAGAYEQYF	TGCGCCAGCAGGAAACTAGCGGGAGCCTACGAGCAGTACTTC
-	TRBJ1-2	-	TRBV27	CASREGRGPSYGYTF	TGTGCCAGCAGGGAGGGGCGGGGCCCGTCCTATGGCTACACCTTC
-	TRBJ2-7	-	TRBV2	CASSAQGRGEQYF	TGTGCCAGCAGTGCACAGGGAAGAGGCGAGCAGTACTTC
-	TRBJ2-7	TRBD2	TRBV3-1/TRBV3-2	CASSLLAGSSYEQYF	TGTGCCAGCAGCCTTCTAGCGGGAAGTTCCTACGAGCAGTACTTC
-	TRBJ2-5	-	TRBV30	CAWSLGSTQYF	TGTGCCTGGAGTTTAGGGAGCACCCAGTACTTC
-	TRBJ1-5	TRBD1	TRBV29-1	CSGATGVDQPQHF	TGCAGCGGCGCAACAGGGGTGGATCAGCCCCAGCATTTT
-	TRBJ2-2	TRBD2	TRBV10-3	CAARGTSGSGGELFF	TGTGCCGCCAGAGGGACTAGCGGGAGTGGCGGGGAGCTGTTTTTT
-	TRBJ2-5	-	TRBV5-6	CASSAIRQVIQETQYF	TGTGCCAGCAGCGCCATCAGACAGGTTATCCAAGAGACCCAGTACTTC
-	TRBJ1-5	-	TRBV11-2	CASSLALGNQPQHF	TGTGCCAGCAGCTTAGCTCTCGGTAATCAGCCCCAGCATTTT
-	TRBJ2-1	TRBD2	TRBV5-1	CASSGVAGGYSYNEQFF	TGCGCCAGCAGCGGCGTAGCGGGAGGATATTCCTACAATGAGCAGTTCTTC
-	TRBJ2-7	TRBD2	TRBV5-1	CASSLSFWTSGPLSSYEQYF	TGCGCCAGCAGCTTGTCGTTTTGGACTAGCGGCCCACTGAGCTCCTACGAGCAGTACTTC
-	TRBJ1-5	-	TRBV9	CASSVGTVDNQPQHF	TGTGCCAGCAGCGTAGGAACAGTCGACAATCAGCCCCAGCATTTT